These T cell receptor beta chains were read from a single sample in a study of T-cell memory formation after mild COVID-19. TCRdb called the 5' RACE reads again in MiXCR, with one record for every CDR3 protein. The sample has under 200,000 distinct CDR3 sequences, roughly 28% seen once. The sample was PBMCs or a T cell subset sorted from them (not recorded which). The receptors were sampled from an adult woman who had mild COVID-19 (a few samples of this study predate the infection). Cell type and time point are not known. The CDR3 runs from the conserved cysteine through the conserved F or W. The D gene is left open where the match is weak. Clone size is stated in some rows and not others, as once, few, many or a class when expanded.

NA	TRBV4-2	TRBJ2-2	NA	CASSQAGTYNTGELFF	TGTGCCAGCAGCCAAGCCGGGACCTATAACACCGGGGAGCTGTTTTTT
few	TRBV11-3	TRBJ2-1	NA	CASSLGARLGSYNEQFF	TGTGCCAGCAGCTTAGGAGCGCGGCTCGGCTCCTACAATGAGCAGTTCTTC
NA	TRBV11-2	TRBJ2-1	TRBD1	CASSFSGQTYNEQFF	TGTGCCAGCAGCTTCTCGGGACAGACATACAATGAGCAGTTCTTC
NA	TRBV6-6	TRBJ2-5	TRBD1	CASLRTGKETQYF	TGTGCCAGCCTTAGGACAGGGAAAGAGACCCAGTACTTC
NA	TRBV6-2/TRBV6-3	TRBJ2-7	NA	CASTQADQGPQYF	TGTGCCAGCACTCAAGCGGATCAGGGTCCTCAGTACTTC
few	TRBV10-3	TRBJ1-1	NA	CAISESILRYENTEAFF	TGTGCCATCAGTGAGTCGATACTACGGTACGAGAACACTGAAGCTTTCTTT
many	TRBV9	TRBJ2-7	TRBD1	CASSTGTGGYEQYF	TGTGCCAGCAGCACCGGGACAGGGGGCTACGAGCAGTACTTC
NA	TRBV5-1	TRBJ2-7	TRBD1	CASSLAGGESYEQYF	TGCGCCAGCAGCTTGGCAGGGGGCGAGTCCTACGAGCAGTACTTC
NA	TRBV5-1	TRBJ1-1	NA	CASSDVDAGTEAFF	TGCGCCAGCAGTGACGTTGATGCGGGGACTGAAGCTTTCTTT
NA	TRBV3-1	TRBJ2-2	NA	CASSQGGVNTGELFF	TGTGCCAGCAGCCAAGGCGGAGTAAACACCGGGGAGCTGTTTTTT
NA	TRBV7-9	TRBJ2-1	TRBD2	CASSLRTSGGAWEQFF	TGTGCCAGCAGCTTGAGGACTAGCGGGGGGGCTTGGGAGCAGTTCTTC
NA	TRBV5-1	TRBJ2-3	NA	CASSLANAHDTQYF	TGCGCCAGCAGCTTGGCGAATGCGCACGATACGCAGTATTTT
NA	TRBV4-1	TRBJ1-4	TRBD1	CASSQHPGQVNEKLFF	TGCGCCAGCAGCCAACACCCGGGACAGGTTAATGAAAAACTGTTTTTT
many	TRBV5-1	TRBJ2-6	NA	CASSPWDNGANVLTF	TGCGCCAGCAGCCCCTGGGACAATGGGGCCAACGTCCTGACTTTC
few	TRBV13	TRBJ2-5	TRBD1	CASSLVRDRGETQYF	TGTGCCAGCAGCTTAGTTCGCGACAGGGGAGAGACCCAGTACTTC